These 27 T cell receptor beta chains were all obtained from the same sample, sequenced in a study of cytomegalovirus exposure and HLA in healthy donors. This PCR relied on a set of 60 Vbeta primers and 13 Jbeta primers. The protocol was immunoSEQ multiplex PCR, while the TCRdb copy is restricted to in-frame clones and leaves out a portion. The data contain some 97,000 clones, 65% to 80% of them seen just once; the ten biggest clones take up more than 3%. Sample: PBMCs. The receptors here all came from a woman in her fifties or sixties in good health and CMV-seropositive.

CDR3 amino acids: CASSQDRVPPHYEQYF. In DNA form, the CDR3 reads TGTGCCAGCAGCCAAGACCGGGTCCCCCCTCACTACGAGCAGTACTTC. V and J are TRBV14 and TRBJ2-7; D unresolved. Per germline, CDR1 SGHDN and CDR2 FVKESK. The CDR3 has 16 amino acids. V gave up 0 bases and J gave up 3 bases, with 15 bases separating them.

The CDR3 is CASKKTGPKSPGELFF. Here the CDR3 DNA reads TGTGCCAGCAAGAAGACAGGTCCCAAGAGCCCCGGGGAGCTGTTTTTT. This sequence joins TRBV2 and TRBJ2-2, with a weak D call TRBD1 (6 bases). The V and J ends lost 7 bases and 6 bases respectively, with 21 bases between them. This CDR3 has 16 residues. Germline CDR1 is SNHLY and CDR2 is FYNNEI.

In regard to this clone: An end of the junction does not agree with germline; a read error may underlie this. This same CDR3 is encoded by further DNA sequences in the sample. The V call is TRBV5-1, the J call TRBJ1-4, with D possibly being TRBD1 (6 bases). The CDR3 is 14 amino acids. Germline CDR1 SGHRS, CDR2 YFSETQ. The CDR3 sequence is CASSLEQGREKLFF. CDR3 coding DNA: TGCGCCAGCAGCTTGGAACAGGGAAGAGAAAAGCTGTTTTTT.

This chain joins TRBV27 and TRBJ2-4; D gene ambiguous. The CDR3 is made up of 15 amino acids. Germline CDR1 is MNHEY and CDR2 is SMNVEV (reference sequence). V was trimmed by 5 bases and J by 1 base, leaving 12 bases between them. CDR3 nucleotides: TGTGCCAGCAGTGTAGACCAGGCCGCCAAAAACATTCAGTACTTC. It codes for CASSVDQAAKNIQYF.

There are a few counts of this clone. CDR3 DNA: TGTGCCAGCAGCCACGAGGGATCGGATGGCTACACCTTC. Its protein product is CASSHEGSDGYTF. This chain links TRBV7-9 with TRBJ1-2; D unclear. Trimming cost V 5 bases and J 6 bases, with 13 bases left between them. In germline, CDR1 is SEHNR, CDR2 FQNEAQ (reference sequence). This CDR3 comprises 13 residues.

The rearrangement uses TRBV14 and TRBJ2-7, with D maybe TRBD2 (5 bases). Gene TRBJ2-5 matches the end of the DNA better, so the J call may be wrong. CDR1 is SGHDN and CDR2 is FVKESK in the germline V gene. The CDR3 is 14 amino acids. CDR3 nucleotides: TGTGCCAGCAGCAAATGGAGGTACCAAGAGACCCAGTACTTC. Translating gives CASSKWRYQETQYF.

The chain recombines TRBV27 with TRBJ1-4; the match to TRBD1 covers 9 bases. The CDR3 is 15 residues long. Trimming removed 0 bases from V and 5 bases from J; junction bases left unmatched: 1. CDR1 is MNHEY, CDR2 SMNVEV, per germline (reference sequence). This CDR3 is CASSLSGTGNEKLFF. In nucleotides, the CDR3 is TGTGCCAGCAGTTTATCGGGGACAGGGAATGAAAAACTGTTTTTT.

The rearrangement joins TRBV19 to TRBJ1-2; TRBD1 is a possible D gene (5 bases). Germline V gene sequence: CDR1 LNHDA, CDR2 SQIVND (reference sequence). The ends were cut back, 3 bases at V and 1 base at J, with 21 bases in the middle. CDR3 size: 18 residues. The CDR3 loop is CASSMGFTRVRGNYGYTF. The CDR3 DNA follows: TGTGCCAGTAGTATGGGTTTCACCAGGGTACGTGGTAACTATGGCTACACCTTC.

The J gene is TRBJ1-2, the V gene TRBV2; D is undetermined. The V end lost 7 bases, the J end lost 4 bases, and 13 bases lay between the germline ends. Germline CDR1 is SNHLY and CDR2 is FYNNEI. CDR3 length: 13 residues. In DNA, the CDR3 is TGTGCCAGCAAATTTGGGCCCGGCTATGGCTACACCTTC. Its protein is CASKFGPGYGYTF. The full variable domain, rest sourced from reference TRBV2 and TRBJ1-2, is EPEVTQTPSHQVTQMGQEVILRCVPISNHLYFYWYRQILGQKVEFLVSFYNNEISEKSEIFDDQFSVERPDGSNFTLKIRSTKLEDSAMYFCASKFGPGYGYTFGSGTRLTVV.

The chain couples TRBV18 to TRBJ1-1, with TRBD1 matching 7 bases. After removal of 6 bases from V and 0 bases from J, the junction contained 10 bases not matched to a gene. This CDR3 contains 16 residues. CDR1 is KGHSH, CDR2 LQKENI, per germline. The CDR3 sequence is CASSSRDRLMNTEAFF. Here the CDR3 DNA reads TGTGCCAGCTCCAGCCGGGACAGATTAATGAACACTGAAGCTTTCTTT.

The chain combines TRBV11-3 with TRBJ2-1; 10 nucleotides line up with TRBD2. Germline V lookup: CDR1 SGHNT, CDR2 YENEEA. The CDR3 is 17 amino acids. Trimming took 5 bases from V and 6 from J; bases not matched to a gene: 13. The CDR3 is CASSRFPPSGGPNEQFF. The CDR3 DNA follows: TGTGCCAGCAGCCGTTTCCCGCCTAGCGGGGGCCCCAATGAGCAGTTCTTC.

The rearrangement joins TRBV14 to TRBJ1-1, with D perhaps TRBD1 (6 bases). Trimming left V 3 bases short and J 5 bases short, with 13 bases between. The germline V gene encodes CDR1 SGHDN and CDR2 FVKESK. There are 14 residues in the CDR3. CDR3 sequence reads: CASSQGRGRTEAFF. The CDR3 DNA follows: TGTGCCAGCAGCCAGGGCAGGGGTAGAACTGAAGCTTTCTTT.

This clone was counted once. The rearrangement joins TRBV30 to TRBJ2-6, with TRBD2 matching over 7 bases. CDR3 length equals 18 residues. Per the germline V gene, CDR1 is GTSNPN and CDR2 is SVGIG (reference sequence). Trimming took 3 bases from V and 4 from J; bases not matched to a gene: 15. The DNA of the CDR3 is TGTGCCTGGAGGTTTATAGTAGCGGGCGAGGCCGGGGCCAACGTCCTGACTTTC. It yields the protein CAWRFIVAGEAGANVLTF.

V and J are TRBV2 and TRBJ1-3; 7 positions agree with TRBD1. Germline V gene sequence: CDR1 SNHLY, CDR2 FYNNEI. This CDR3 has 14 residues. The V segment lost 4 bases and the J segment 4 bases; nucleotides outside the gene matches: 4. The CDR3 sequence: CASSGGTVGNTIYF. DNA for the CDR3: TGTGCCAGCAGTGGGGGGACAGTCGGAAACACCATATATTTT.

The CDR3, as DNA: TGTGCCCGATTAGCGGGAGGGCCCGGGGAGCTGTTTTTT. This gives the protein CARLAGGPGELFF. This rearrangement joins TRBV30 to TRBJ2-2; 11 bases map to TRBD2. CDR1 is GTSNPN, CDR2 SVGIG, per germline (reference sequence). With V trimmed by 8 bases and J by 6 bases, 5 bases remained unmatched. The CDR3 has 13 residues.

The CDR3 sequence is CASSLSPGIFYNEQFF. The CDR3 DNA reads TGTGCCAGCAGTTTATCTCCCGGTATCTTCTACAATGAGCAGTTCTTC. The chain is built from TRBV27 and TRBJ2-1; D is ambiguous. The V end was cut by 0 bases, the J end by 3 bases, with 12 bases between. The CDR3 extends over 16 amino acids. From germline, CDR1 is MNHEY and CDR2 SMNVEV (reference sequence).

This clone was counted a few times. The chain links TRBV2 to TRBJ2-5; 8 bases line up with TRBD2. The CDR3 consists of 14 residues. From germline, CDR1 is SNHLY and CDR2 FYNNEI. The V gene end was trimmed by 6 bases and the J gene end by 4 bases; junction bases not matched to a gene: 7. The CDR3 nucleotides are TGTGCCAGCAGGGAGGCGGGGGGCGGAGAGACCCAGTACTTC. Its protein product is CASREAGGGETQYF.

As concerns this clone: The germline gene is not matched at one end of the junction; a read error may be the cause. The V call is TRBV11-2, the J call TRBJ1-5; D is unclear. CDR3 length: 13 residues. The germline V gene encodes CDR1 SGHAT and CDR2 FQNNGV. The CDR3 loop is CASSLDGVQPQHF. In DNA, the CDR3 is TGTGCCAGCAGTTTAGACGGAGTCCAGCCCCAGCATTTT.

This clone was found once. The chain uses TRBV19 and TRBJ1-5; no definite D call. V shed 1 base and J shed 7 bases, with 17 bases lying between them. Germline assignment: CDR1 LNHDA and CDR2 SQIVND (reference sequence). The CDR3 has 16 residues. CDR3 sequence: CASSIGGIGVGQPQHF. CDR3 nucleotide sequence: TGTGCCAGTAGTATAGGAGGTATCGGGGTGGGACAGCCCCAGCATTTT.

The chain uses TRBV19 and TRBJ2-2; 14 bases match TRBD2. This CDR3 comprises 19 residues. The V segment lost 5 bases and the J segment 4 bases; nucleotides outside the gene matches: 12. Germline values: CDR1 LNHDA, CDR2 SQIVND (reference sequence). The CDR3 region has the DNA TGTGCCAGTAGTCCCGGGACTAGCGGGAGAGGGGGACCCACCGGGGAGCTGTTTTTT. Protein product: CASSPGTSGRGGPTGELFF.

The V and J genes are TRBV2 and TRBJ2-7; D might be TRBD2 (6 bases). This CDR3 has 10 amino acids. Trimming stripped 8 bases from V and 4 bases from J, with 6 bases between. Per the germline V gene, CDR1 is SNHLY and CDR2 is FYNNEI. CDR3 coding DNA: TGTGCCAGCGCGGGGTACGAGCAGTACTTC. It encodes CASAGYEQYF.

V gene TRBV10-3 combines with J gene TRBJ2-2; tentatively, D is TRBD2 (5 bases). V was pared by 6 bases and J by 2 bases, with 13 bases between. The germline V gene has CDR1 ENHRY and CDR2 SYGVKD. This CDR3 is 15 amino acids long. The CDR3 sequence: CAIRDPRTNTGELFF. DNA for the CDR3: TGTGCCATCAGGGATCCCCGGACTAACACCGGGGAGCTGTTTTTT.

This chain uses TRBV21-1 with TRBJ1-2; TRBD1 was called by the table and not checked on the DNA. TRBV21-1 is described as a pseudogene. This CDR3 contains 15 residues. The CDR3 sequence: CASSRRSNRGYGYTF. DNA of the CDR3: TGTGCCAGCAGTAGAAGGTCAAACAGGGGCTATGGCTACACCTTC.

The rearrangement joins TRBV29-1 to TRBJ1-4; D is possibly TRBD1 (5 bases). Germline CDR1 is SQVTM and CDR2 is ANQGSEA. The V and J ends lost 0 bases and 7 bases respectively, with 12 bases between them. This CDR3 is 14 amino acids long. DNA for the CDR3: TGCAGCGTTGAAGACGATCGGGGGGGTGAAAAACTGTTTTTT. This codes for CSVEDDRGGEKLFF.

This chain joins TRBV13 and TRBJ2-7; D call uncertain. The V and J ends lost 0 bases and 2 bases respectively, with 20 bases between them. The CDR3 totals 18 residues. Germline V gives CDR1 PRHDT, CDR2 FYEKMQ (reference sequence). CDR3 in amino acids: CASSLGKLPHDPPYEQYF. As DNA, the CDR3 is TGTGCCAGCAGCTTAGGCAAGCTACCCCATGATCCACCCTACGAGCAGTACTTC.

This chain connects TRBV30 to TRBJ2-5; 8 bases map to TRBD1. J was trimmed by 2 bases and V by 2 bases; bases with no gene match: 4. The CDR3 is 14 residues long. Per germline, CDR1 GTSNPN and CDR2 SVGIG (reference sequence). This chain's CDR3 is CAWSKNRGQETQYF. DNA for the CDR3: TGTGCCTGGAGTAAAAACAGGGGGCAAGAGACCCAGTACTTC.

This clone was recorded only once. The chain carries TRBV9 and TRBJ1-2; possibly TRBD1 for D (6 bases). The CDR3 runs 14 residues. The V end lost 3 bases, the J end lost 5 bases, and 14 bases lay between the germline ends. Germline V lookup: CDR1 SGDLS, CDR2 YYNGEE. In DNA, the CDR3 is TGTGCCAGCAGCGAAGAGGGGGTATGGTATGGCTACACCTTC. It yields the protein CASSEEGVWYGYTF.